The 17 T cell receptor beta chains listed next were all sequenced from one sample in a study of cytomegalovirus exposure and HLA in healthy donors (dated by TCRdb to about 2017). Receptors were amplified or captured by the immunoSEQ multiplex PCR assay. For the multiplex PCR, a mixture combining 60 forward primers for TCR Vbeta segments and 13 reverse primers for TCR Jbeta segments was used. TCRdb took over this immuneACCESS table, retaining in-frame rearrangements with V and J assigned. Such tables are incomplete; in checked studies, under half of the missing clones stem from an unresolved V gene, and the remainder is unexplained. The sample data list roughly 200,000 clones, and just over 75% of these were observed just once. Roughly 3.7% of the sample is taken by the ten largest. Sequencing was carried out using PBMCs. The receptor source for this set is a woman aged 60 to 75 in good health and CMV-seropositive.

The chain links TRBV14 to TRBJ2-7, with D hard to call. Trimming left V 2 bases short and J 1 base short, with 9 bases between. This CDR3 region has 14 residues. Germline values: CDR1 SGHDN, CDR2 FVKESK. The CDR3: CASSQSLLSYEQYF. CDR3 sequence (DNA): TGTGCCAGCAGCCAATCTCTATTATCCTACGAGCAGTACTTC.

This rearrangement joins TRBV2 to TRBJ1-4, with D hard to call. Trimming took off 7 bases at V and 8 bases at J, with 8 bases between the two ends. CDR3 length equals 11 residues. Germline CDR1 is SNHLY and CDR2 is FYNNEI. CDR3 bases: TGTGCCAGCAAGTCGAGGGAAAAACTGTTTTTT. It yields the protein CASKSREKLFF.

About this clone itself: Other DNA sequences in the same sample also yield this CDR3. V and J are TRBV7-9 and TRBJ2-3, with 7 nucleotides matching TRBD1. V shed 3 bases and J 2 bases; nucleotides not matched to a gene: 2. Germline CDR1 reads SEHNR; CDR2 reads FQNEAQ (reference sequence). The CDR3 length is 14 residues. The CDR3 loop reads CASSLDRSTDTQYF. In DNA, the CDR3 is TGTGCCAGCAGCTTGGACAGGTCCACAGATACGCAGTATTTT.

This clone showed up just a few times. No DNA is shown, since the ends of the CDR3 on it are uncertain; the CDR3 is the one TCRdb lists. This chain uses TRBV10-3 with TRBJ1-2; TRBD1 reflects the table's D call only, with no check against the DNA. The CDR3 spans 14 residues, counting both ends. Looked up from germline, CDR1 is ENHRY and CDR2 is SYGVKD. The CDR3 loop reads CAISVGQGAQNLSF.

The chain couples TRBV27 to TRBJ1-1; a weak D match, TRBD1 (5 bases). The germline CDR1 and CDR2 sequences are MNHEY and SMNVEV (reference sequence). The CDR3 is made up of 17 amino acids. Between the trimmed V and J ends, which lost 0 bases and 4 bases, there was a span of 18 bases. CDR3: CASSLSYGRAQSTEAFF. The CDR3 DNA follows: TGTGCCAGCAGTTTATCGTACGGCAGGGCCCAGAGCACTGAAGCTTTCTTT.

This chain uses TRBV5-4 with TRBJ1-1, with D perhaps matching TRBD1 (6 bases). The CDR3 sequence is 16 residues long. The V gene's germline CDR1 is SGHNT and CDR2 YYREEE (reference sequence). V was cut by 4 bases and J by 1 base, with 17 bases left in between. CDR3 sequence reads: CASSPSGGVANTEAFF. In nucleotides, the CDR3 is TGTGCCAGCAGCCCCTCGGGGGGCGTCGCGAACACTGAAGCTTTCTTT.

The chain links TRBV5-1 to TRBJ2-5; 7 bases match TRBD1. The V segment lost 6 bases and the J segment 1 base; nucleotides outside the gene matches: 15. Germline assignment: CDR1 SGHRS and CDR2 YFSETQ. This CDR3 is built from 17 residues. The CDR3 DNA reads TGCGCCAGCACCCTATTCGGACAGGTCGGGGTCCAAGAGACCCAGTACTTC. Protein sequence: CASTLFGQVGVQETQYF. Together with reference TRBV5-1 and TRBJ2-5, the CDR3 gives the full variable domain: KAGVTQTPRYLIKTRGQQVTLSCSPISGHRSVSWYQQTPGQGLQFLFEYFSETQRNKGNFPGRFSGRQFSNSRSEMNVSTLELGDSALYLCASTLFGQVGVQETQYFGPGTRLLVL.

The gene calls are TRBV7-9 and TRBJ1-3; TRBD1 matches 7 bases. CDR1 SEHNR and CDR2 FQNEAQ come from the germline V gene (reference sequence). The CDR3 has 14 residues. The V and J ends lost 6 bases and 2 bases, in that order; junction bases with no gene match: 4. Here the CDR3 reads CASSMTGPGNTIYF. CDR3 in DNA: TGTGCCAGCAGTATGACAGGGCCTGGAAACACCATATATTTT.

Here the CDR3 DNA reads TGCGCCAGCAGCGGTCCTTCCACAAACACCGGGGAGCTGTTTTTT. Residues: CASSGPSTNTGELFF. This chain uses TRBV5-1 with TRBJ2-2; D ambiguous. The germline V gene encodes CDR1 SGHRS and CDR2 YFSETQ. The CDR3 totals 15 residues. Trimming took off 4 bases at V and 2 bases at J, with 12 bases between the two ends.

This sequence joins TRBV7-9 and TRBJ1-1, with 9 bases fitting TRBD1. This CDR3 spans 13 amino acids. Germline values: CDR1 SEHNR, CDR2 FQNEAQ (reference sequence). J was trimmed by 3 bases and V by 5 bases; bases with no gene match: 1. CDR3 DNA: TGTGCCAGCAGCAGACAGGGGGACACTGAAGCTTTCTTT. Translation gives CASSRQGDTEAFF.

This clone was seen a handful of times. This chain connects TRBV4-3 to TRBJ2-2, with TRBD2 as a possible D gene (5 bases). Germline V gene data show CDR1 as LGHNA and CDR2 as YSLEER. V shed 1 base and J shed 5 bases, with 11 bases lying between them. CDR3 length: 15 amino acids. This CDR3 is CASSQGPQRTGELFF. CDR3 nucleotide sequence: TGCGCCAGCAGCCAAGGACCTCAGCGGACCGGGGAGCTGTTTTTT.

The genes are TRBV25-1 and TRBJ1-5; TRBD1 is a possible D gene (6 bases). With 6 bases removed from V and 2 bases from J, the gap between germline ends came to 11 bases. CDR1 and CDR2 (germline): MGHDK, SYGVNS. The length of the CDR3 is 14 residues. The CDR3 here is CASRPGQGNQPQHF. DNA of the CDR3: TGTGCCAGCAGACCGGGACAAGGCAATCAGCCCCAGCATTTT.

This rearrangement joins TRBV5-1 to TRBJ1-6; TRBD1 is a possible D gene (5 bases). Germline V CDR1 and CDR2: SGHRS, YFSETQ. V dropped 0 bases and J dropped 10 bases, with 11 bases sitting between them. This CDR3 region has 14 residues. The CDR3 loop is CASSLAQERSPLHF. The CDR3 DNA sequence: TGCGCCAGCAGCTTGGCACAGGAGAGGTCACCCCTCCACTTT.

The chain couples TRBV27 to TRBJ1-6; D is uncertain. Germline-derived CDR1 and CDR2 are MNHEY and SMNVEV (reference sequence). This CDR3 spans 14 amino acids. Trimming shortened V by 2 bases and J by 6 bases, and 8 bases separated the two germline ends. Here the CDR3 reads CASSLAQLNSPLHF. The CDR3 region has the DNA TGTGCCAGCAGTTTAGCACAGCTTAATTCACCCCTCCACTTT.

This clone came up a few times. This chain joins TRBV11-2 and TRBJ1-3, with D tentatively TRBD1 (6 bases). CDR1 and CDR2 (germline): SGHAT, FQNNGV. V lost 3 bases to trimming and J lost 8 bases, with 17 bases between them. The CDR3 is 15 residues long. As DNA, the CDR3 is TGTGCCAGCAGCTTGGACAACAGGGTTGGGTACACCATATATTTT. It translates to CASSLDNRVGYTIYF. Drawing the rest from reference TRBV11-2 and TRBJ1-3, the complete variable domain is EAGVAQSPRYKIIEKRQSVAFWCNPISGHATLYWYQQILGQGPKLLIQFQNNGVVDDSQLPKDRFSAERLKGVDSTLKIQPAKLEDSAVYLCASSLDNRVGYTIYFGEGSWLTVV.

J is TRBJ2-1 and V is TRBV9; D ambiguous. V was pared by 3 bases and J by 0 bases, with 7 bases between. Germline CDR1 is SGDLS and CDR2 is YYNGEE. The CDR3 sequence is 14 residues long. CDR3 nucleotides: TGTGCCAGCAGCGAGGCTAGCTCCTACAATGAGCAGTTCTTC. Translating gives CASSEASSYNEQFF.

V is TRBV6-1 and J is TRBJ2-5, with 12 positions matching TRBD2. CDR1 is MNHNS and CDR2 is SASEGT in the germline V gene. This CDR3 contains 14 residues. V shed 2 bases, J shed 9 bases, and the junction held 4 bases outside the gene matches. For the CDR3, the DNA is TGTGCCAGCAGTGAACCGTCTAGCGGGGGGGCCCAGTACTTC. It specifies CASSEPSSGGAQYF.